These T cell receptor beta chains were read from a single sample in a study of tumor-infiltrating lymphocytes in primary liver carcinoma. TCRdb reprocessed the multiplex PCR reads via MiXCR and lists one record per CDR3 protein. The sample shows about 310,000 distinct CDR3 sequences, almost 60% of them seen only once. Material for sequencing was peripheral blood. The receptor source for this set is a woman aged 25-40 years with primary liver carcinoma and hepatitis B virus infection. The CDR3 runs from the conserved cysteine through the conserved F or W. The D gene is left open where the match is weak. Clone size is stated in some rows and not others, as once, few, many or a class when expanded.

clone_size d_call j_call v_call cdr3_aa cdr3_nt
- - TRBJ2-2 TRBV29-1 CSVDSGRPTGELFF TGCAGCGTTGATTCGGGGCGGCCCACCGGGGAGCTGTTTTTT
- - TRBJ2-1 TRBV30 CAWRRIDSYNEQFF TGTGCCTGGAGGCGCATAGATTCCTACAATGAGCAGTTCTTC
- TRBD1 TRBJ1-5 TRBV4-1 CTSSQTPQGRNQPQHF TGCACCAGCAGCCAGACGCCACAGGGGCGCAATCAGCCCCAGCATTTT
- TRBD2 TRBJ2-2 TRBV7-8 CVSSSRLGGSRFTGELFF TGTGTCAGCAGCTCGCGGCTAGGCGGGAGTCGTTTCACCGGGGAGCTGTTTTTT
- TRBD1 TRBJ2-5 TRBV11-2 CASSLDAGGFQTLYF TGTGCCAGCAGCTTAGATGCAGGGGGCTTTCAGACCCTGTACTTC
- - TRBJ1-2 TRBV5-6 CASSLKVSTRYGYTF TGTGCCAGCAGCTTGAAGGTATCAACTCGATATGGCTACACCTTC
- - TRBJ2-5 TRBV29-1 CSVEASRLGIQETQYF TGCAGCGTTGAAGCCTCTCGGTTAGGGATCCAAGAGACCCAGTACTTC
once TRBD1 TRBJ2-1 TRBV5-6 CASSSLRQGAVNEQFF TGTGCCAGCAGCTCTCTTAGACAGGGGGCGGTCAATGAGCAGTTCTTC
once - TRBJ2-7 TRBV12-3/TRBV12-4 CAISLSSYEQYF TGTGCCATCAGTTTGTCGTCCTACGAGCAGTACTTC
few - TRBJ1-5 TRBV10-3 CAISGDLGLGQPQHF TGTGCCATCAGTGGTGATTTGGGTCTCGGTCAGCCCCAGCATTTT
few TRBD2 TRBJ2-7 TRBV6-5 CASMQREGSYEQYF TGTGCCAGCATGCAGCGGGAGGGCTCCTACGAGCAGTACTTC
- - TRBJ1-5 TRBV6-5 CASRQQSLSNQSQHF TGTGCCAGCAGACAGCAAAGTCTGAGCAATCAGTCCCAGCATTTT
few - TRBJ2-4 TRBV29-1 CSVQGTRDNKNIQYF TGCAGCGTTCAAGGGACCCGGGACAACAAAAACATTCAGTACTTC
few - TRBJ2-1 TRBV5-5 CASSPTSTYNEQFF TGTGCCAGCAGCCCTACTAGTACCTACAATGAGCAGTTCTTC
- - TRBJ1-1 TRBV6-1 CASSAPQKMGTEAFF TGTGCCAGCAGTGCCCCCCAGAAGATGGGGACTGAAGCTTTCTTT
few - TRBJ2-1 TRBV6-2/TRBV6-3 CASSYPFGGAKNEQFF TGTGCCAGCAGTTACCCATTTGGGGGAGCCAAGAATGAGCAGTTCTTC
many - TRBJ2-7 TRBV4-2 CASSQENVAASYEQYF TGTGCCAGCAGCCAAGAAAATGTAGCGGCGTCCTACGAGCAGTACTTC
many - TRBJ2-2 TRBV11-2 CASSLEALAHTGELFF TGTGCCAGCAGCTTAGAAGCCCTAGCGCACACCGGGGAGCTGTTTTTT
few - TRBJ2-2 TRBV5-4 CASSPGQRNTGELFF TGTGCCAGCAGCCCCGGACAACGGAACACCGGGGAGCTGTTTTTT
many - TRBJ2-5 TRBV12-3/TRBV12-4 CASSFAWDPRETQYF TGTGCCAGCAGTTTCGCCTGGGACCCCCGGGAGACCCAGTACTTC
many TRBD2 TRBJ2-1 TRBV11-3 CASSRIAGEQFF TGTGCCAGCAGCCGTATAGCGGGTGAGCAGTTCTTC
- - TRBJ1-5 TRBV7-8 CANSLTGNMGQPQHF TGTGCTAACAGCTTAACAGGGAACATGGGACAGCCCCAGCATTTT
- - TRBJ2-6 TRBV11-2 CASNSQAHSGANVLTF TGTGCCAGCAACTCACAGGCGCACTCTGGGGCCAACGTCCTGACTTTC
- - TRBJ2-3 TRBV10-3 CAISLREGPSTDTQYF TGTGCCATCTCCCTAAGAGAAGGACCTAGCACAGATACGCAGTATTTT
many - TRBJ2-5 TRBV4-3 CASSQDYLGETQYF TGCGCCAGCAGCCAAGATTACCTGGGGGAGACCCAGTACTTC
- TRBD1 TRBJ2-2 TRBV6-5 CASSSPYDRGYTGELFF TGTGCCAGCAGTTCGCCCTACGACAGGGGTTACACCGGGGAGCTGTTTTTT
- TRBD2 TRBJ2-5 TRBV5-1 CASSSGAGGYQETQYF TGCGCCAGCAGCTCAGGGGCGGGAGGGTACCAAGAGACCCAGTACTTC
- TRBD2 TRBJ2-1 TRBV5-5 CASSFGLASEQFF TGTGCCAGCAGCTTTGGACTAGCCAGTGAGCAGTTCTTC
few TRBD1 TRBJ1-4 TRBV24-1 CATSEGQGARSEKLFF TGTGCCACCAGTGAGGGACAGGGGGCGCGAAGCGAAAAACTGTTTTTT
once - TRBJ1-4 TRBV6-6 CASGEANNEKLFF TGTGCCAGCGGAGAGGCGAATAATGAAAAACTGTTTTTT
few - TRBJ1-2 TRBV5-1 CASSLDPTVNYGYTF TGCGCCAGCAGCTTGGATCCGACCGTAAACTATGGCTACACCTTC
- - TRBJ2-4 TRBV7-8 CASSVAVPKNIQYF TGTGCCAGCAGCGTAGCTGTCCCCAAAAACATTCAGTACTTC
- - TRBJ2-1 TRBV28 CASSLAGSVRDNEQFF TGTGCCAGCAGTTTAGCAGGCAGTGTGAGGGACAATGAGCAGTTCTTC
- - TRBJ2-7 TRBV6-2/TRBV6-3 CASSYKADWEQYF TGTGCCAGCAGTTATAAGGCAGATTGGGAGCAGTACTTC
few TRBD1 TRBJ1-4 TRBV30 CAWRLTGGGEKLFF TGTGCCTGGAGACTGACAGGGGGTGGCGAAAAACTGTTTTTT
many - TRBJ2-5 TRBV29-1 CSVRPSLEEETQYF TGCAGCGTACGCCCTAGCCTGGAGGAAGAGACCCAGTACTTC
many - TRBJ2-1 TRBV11-2 CASSLNILFNEQFF TGTGCCAGCAGCTTAAACATTCTCTTCAATGAGCAGTTCTTC
- - TRBJ2-6 TRBV11-3 CASSSPAGTNVLTF TGTGCCAGCAGCTCCCCAGCTGGGACCAACGTCTTGACTTTC
- TRBD1 TRBJ1-5 TRBV6-6 CASRLGQEGQPQHF TGTGCCAGCAGACTCGGACAGGAGGGTCAGCCCCAGCATTTT
few - TRBJ1-3 TRBV4-2 CASSQAGVSGNTIYF TGTGCCAGCAGCCAAGCCGGGGTCTCTGGAAACACCATATATTTT
- TRBD2 TRBJ2-7 TRBV12-3/TRBV12-4 CASTLAGLAGDEQYF TGTGCCAGCACCCTGGCGGGACTAGCGGGGGATGAGCAGTACTTC
few TRBD1 TRBJ2-1 TRBV6-2/TRBV6-3 CASSAKGRRGQGGVQNEQFF TGTGCCAGCAGTGCGAAGGGGAGGAGAGGACAGGGGGGGGTACAAAATGAGCAGTTCTTC
- - TRBJ2-3 TRBV29-1 CSVVGGPTGTQYF TGCAGCGTTGTTGGGGGACCCACAGGCACGCAGTATTTT
- TRBD2 TRBJ2-7 TRBV18 CASSTTSGNREQYF TGTGCCAGCTCGACGACTAGCGGGAATCGCGAGCAGTACTTC
- - TRBJ1-3 TRBV10-3 CAISDPAGRSGNTIYF TGTGCCATCAGTGATCCGGCCGGTAGGTCTGGAAACACCATATATTTT
few TRBD2 TRBJ2-7 TRBV29-1 CSVRVASGYEQYF TGCAGCGTTCGGGTGGCTAGCGGTTACGAGCAGTACTTC
- - TRBJ2-7 TRBV11-2 CASSFFLVGAAYEQYF TGTGCCAGCAGCTTCTTCCTAGTGGGAGCTGCCTACGAGCAGTACTTC
- TRBD2 TRBJ2-7 TRBV12-3/TRBV12-4 CASSFTSGWNEQYF TGTGCCAGCAGTTTTACTAGCGGGTGGAACGAGCAGTACTTC
- - TRBJ2-7 TRBV10-3 CAIGEINSGEQYF TGTGCCATCGGCGAGATAAATAGCGGCGAGCAGTACTTC
- - TRBJ2-1 TRBV20-1 CSVLPGTYRNEQFF TGCAGTGTCCTACCCGGGACTTATCGCAATGAGCAGTTCTTC